This TCR beta chain was observed in a study of cytomegalovirus exposure and HLA in healthy donors. This clone was seen a handful of times. The CDR3 covers 15 residues. V shed 1 base and J shed 4 bases, with 12 bases lying between them. Germline V CDR1 and CDR2: SEHNR, FQNEAQ (reference sequence). The PCR had 60 Vbeta and 13 Jbeta primers. Some clones are missing from TCRdb's copy, which holds only in-frame ones; the method was immunoSEQ multiplex PCR. The table records 150,000 or so clones, around four fifths of them present only once. The sequenced sample consisted of PBMCs. The sequence was obtained from a man younger than 45 in good health and CMV-seronegative. The J gene is TRBJ2-3, the V gene TRBV7-9; a weak D match, TRBD1 (5 bases). The CDR3 DNA follows: TGTGCCAGCAGCTTAGGGCAATGGGGCCCAGATACGCAGTATTTT. It encodes CASSLGQWGPDTQYF. Complete variable domain (other parts from reference TRBV7-9 and TRBJ2-3): DTGVSQNPRHKITKRGQNVTFRCDPISEHNRLYWYRQTLGQGPEFLTYFQNEAQLEKSRLLSDRFSAERPKGSFSTLEIQRTEQGDSAMYLCASSLGQWGPDTQYFGPGTRLTVL.